This TCR beta chain came from a study of blood T cell repertoires in COVID-19. Study-level background: Sources were T cells, B-cell-depleted T cells, or PBMCs; the material itself was cDNA or gDNA.

Germline CDR1 reads MNHEY; CDR2 reads SVGEGT. This CDR3 has 14 amino acids. Trimming cost V 1 base and J 5 bases, with 11 bases left between them. Here immunoSEQ multiplex PCR was the method, and the copy in TCRdb shows in-frame clones only, minus some. Seen here are some 250,000 clones, around 86% observed once, and the top ten hold about 2%. The chain is built from TRBV6-2 or TRBV6-3 and TRBJ1-1; a weak D match, TRBD1 (6 bases). This TCR was recovered from a young man who had recovered from COVID-19. Material for sequencing was peripheral blood. CDR3 loop: CASSYLTGFTEAFF. CDR3 nucleotides: TGTGCCAGCAGTTACTTGACAGGTTTTACTGAAGCTTTCTTT.